This T cell receptor beta chain was observed in a study of response to subunit inactivated influenza vaccine. Study results and limitations: The authors put forward the suggestion that each seasonal influenza vaccination may bring in only a limited number of new T cells.

TCRdb re-derived calls from the RT-PCR reads in MiXCR, one entry per CDR3 protein. The sample records 280,000 or so distinct CDR3 sequences, 21% being singletons. Looked up from germline, CDR1 is SEHNR and CDR2 is FQNEAQ (reference sequence). The CDR3 extends over 14 amino acids. Trimming left V 6 bases short and J 1 base short, with 12 bases between. Comment on this clonotype: Its antigen is unknown.

The chain couples TRBV7-9 to TRBJ1-1, with D unclear. This TCR was sampled from a man between 45 and 75 years old who received an inactivated influenza vaccine. The sample consisted of PBMCs from blood, taken 21 months after vaccination. The CDR3: CASRAGGGNTEAFF. CDR3 nucleotide sequence: TGTGCCAGCAGAGCAGGCGGAGGGAACACTGAAGCTTTCTTT.